This paragraph reports one T cell receptor (beta chain). Antigen: not known. Sequence at one end of the junction differs from germline and may be a read error. 13 Jbeta primers and 60 Vbeta primers were used for the PCR. The method was immunoSEQ multiplex PCR; TCRdb's version includes in-frame clones alone and lacks a portion of them. The sample has about 110,000 clones; around three quarters are singletons. This cohort consisted of healthy bone marrow donors. The data stem from a study of cytomegalovirus exposure and HLA in healthy donors. General observations from the study: Presence/absence analyses treated sequencing depth as roughly uniform across donors. Most of the TCR beta V segments (in an earlier analysis) were productive either about 87% or about 30% of the time. Later findings reportedly placed an Asian-associated ancestry cluster below the roughly 730-donor mean for N-insertions.

Germline values: CDR1 SEHNR, CDR2 FQNEAQ (reference sequence). This CDR3 is built from 13 residues. Material for sequencing was PBMCs. V gene TRBV7-9 combines with J gene TRBJ1-5, with D possibly TRBD1 on 6 matching bases. The TCR comes from a woman in her 50s in good health and CMV-seropositive. The CDR3 loop reads CSSSGQPNQPQHF. In nucleotides, the CDR3 is TGTTCCAGCAGCGGACAGCCGAATCAGCCCCAGCATTTT.